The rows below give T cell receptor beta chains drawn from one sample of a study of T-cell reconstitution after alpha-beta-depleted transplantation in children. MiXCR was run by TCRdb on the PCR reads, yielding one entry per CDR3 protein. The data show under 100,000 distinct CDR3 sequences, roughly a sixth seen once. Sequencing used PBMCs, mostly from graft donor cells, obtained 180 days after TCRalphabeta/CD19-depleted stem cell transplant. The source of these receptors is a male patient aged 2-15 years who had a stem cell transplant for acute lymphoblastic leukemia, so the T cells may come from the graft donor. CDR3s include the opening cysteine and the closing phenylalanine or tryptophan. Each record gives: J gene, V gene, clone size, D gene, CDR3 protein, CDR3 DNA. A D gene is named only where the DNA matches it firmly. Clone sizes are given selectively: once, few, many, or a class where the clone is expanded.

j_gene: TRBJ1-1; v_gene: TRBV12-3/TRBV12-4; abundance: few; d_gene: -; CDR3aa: CASSFEGFTEAFF; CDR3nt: TGTGCCAGCAGTTTTGAGGGATTCACTGAAGCTTTCTTT
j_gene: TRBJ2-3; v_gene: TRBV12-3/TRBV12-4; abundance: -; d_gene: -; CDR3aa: CASRGLPGGTDTQYF; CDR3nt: TGTGCCAGCAGGGGACTCCCGGGCGGCACAGATACGCAGTATTTT
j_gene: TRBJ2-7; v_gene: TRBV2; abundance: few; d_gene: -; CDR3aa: CASSELGAWDEQYF; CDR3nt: TGTGCCAGCAGTGAATTGGGGGCCTGGGACGAGCAGTACTTC
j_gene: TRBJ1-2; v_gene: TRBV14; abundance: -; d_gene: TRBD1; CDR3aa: CASSQDRTGGYGYTF; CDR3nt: TGTGCCAGCAGCCAAGATCGGACAGGGGGGTATGGCTACACCTTC
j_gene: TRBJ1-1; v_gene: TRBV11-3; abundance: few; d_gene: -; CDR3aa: CASSIGGNTEAFF; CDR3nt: TGTGCCAGCAGCATCGGGGGAAACACTGAAGCTTTCTTT
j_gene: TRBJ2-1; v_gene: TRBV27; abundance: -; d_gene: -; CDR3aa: CASSLRGGAYNEQFF; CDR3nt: TGTGCCAGCAGTTTAAGGGGGGGGGCGTACAATGAGCAGTTCTTC
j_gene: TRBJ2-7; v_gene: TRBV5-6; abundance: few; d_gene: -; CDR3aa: CASSVPGLPSYEQYF; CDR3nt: TGTGCCAGCAGTGTACCGGGACTGCCCAGCTACGAGCAGTACTTC
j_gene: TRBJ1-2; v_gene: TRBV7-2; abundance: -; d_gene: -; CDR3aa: CASSLAWEGDTF; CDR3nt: TGTGCCAGCAGCTTAGCATGGGAGGGTGACACCTTC
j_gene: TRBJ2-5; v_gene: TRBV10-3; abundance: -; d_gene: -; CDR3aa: CAISEMDAVTVQETQYF; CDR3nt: TGTGCCATCAGTGAGATGGACGCGGTGACGGTCCAAGAGACCCAGTACTTC
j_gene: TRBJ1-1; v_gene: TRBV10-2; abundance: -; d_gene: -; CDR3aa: CASSPGLVSEAFF; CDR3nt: TGCGCCAGCAGTCCAGGGTTGGTCTCTGAAGCTTTCTTT
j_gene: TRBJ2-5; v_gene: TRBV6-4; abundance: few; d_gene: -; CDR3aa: CASSDAGTQYF; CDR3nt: TGTGCCAGCAGTGACGCGGGGACCCAGTACTTC
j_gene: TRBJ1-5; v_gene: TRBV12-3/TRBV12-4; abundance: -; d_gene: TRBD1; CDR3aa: CASRGTGDQPQHF; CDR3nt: TGTGCCAGCAGGGGGACAGGGGACCAGCCCCAGCATTTT
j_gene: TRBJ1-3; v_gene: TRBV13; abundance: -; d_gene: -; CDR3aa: CASSFDDVGGNTIYF; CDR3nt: TGTGCCAGCAGCTTCGACGACGTAGGTGGAAACACCATATATTTT
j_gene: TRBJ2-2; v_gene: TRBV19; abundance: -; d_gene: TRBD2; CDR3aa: CASSISSGGTGELFF; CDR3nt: TGTGCCAGTAGTATCTCTAGCGGGGGGACCGGGGAGCTGTTTTTT
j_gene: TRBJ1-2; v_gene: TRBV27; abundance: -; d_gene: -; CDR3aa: CASSLGGQPSRGYTF; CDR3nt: TGTGCCAGCAGTTTAGGAGGACAGCCCTCCAGGGGCTACACCTTC
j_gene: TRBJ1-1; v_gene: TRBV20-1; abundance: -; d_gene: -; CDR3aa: CATPAGRRDTEAFF; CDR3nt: TGCGCCACCCCAGCGGGGCGTCGAGACACTGAAGCTTTCTTT
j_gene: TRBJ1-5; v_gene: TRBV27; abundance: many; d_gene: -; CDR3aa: CASSPPDQPQHF; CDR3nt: TGTGCCAGCAGCCCACCTGATCAGCCCCAGCATTTT
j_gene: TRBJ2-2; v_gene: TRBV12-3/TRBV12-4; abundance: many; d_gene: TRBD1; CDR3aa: CASSSVTGVNTGELFF; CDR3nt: TGTGCCAGCAGTTCCGTGACAGGGGTGAACACCGGGGAGCTGTTTTTT
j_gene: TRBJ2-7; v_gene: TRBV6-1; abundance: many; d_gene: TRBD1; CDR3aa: CASRFMGQGSYEQYF; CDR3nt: TGTGCCAGCAGATTTATGGGACAGGGGAGCTACGAGCAGTACTTC
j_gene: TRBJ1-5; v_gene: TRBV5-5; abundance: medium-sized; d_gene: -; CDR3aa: CASSLAPAANQPQHF; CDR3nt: TGTGCCAGCAGCTTGGCCCCAGCTGCGAATCAGCCCCAGCATTTT
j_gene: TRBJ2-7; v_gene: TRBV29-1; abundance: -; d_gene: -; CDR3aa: CSVGERLVGGEQYF; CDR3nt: TGCAGCGTCGGAGAACGGCTTGTCGGAGGCGAGCAGTACTTC
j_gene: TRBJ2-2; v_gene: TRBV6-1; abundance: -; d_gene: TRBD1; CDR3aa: CASRGQGYGGELFF; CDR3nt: TGTGCCAGCAGGGGACAGGGGTACGGCGGGGAGCTGTTTTTT
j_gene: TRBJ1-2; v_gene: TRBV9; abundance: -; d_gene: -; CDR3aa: CASSVGYGYTF; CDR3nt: TGTGCCAGCAGCGTAGGGTATGGCTACACCTTC
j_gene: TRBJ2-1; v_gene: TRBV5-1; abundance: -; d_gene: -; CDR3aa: CASSLDGTASGEQFF; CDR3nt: TGCGCCAGCAGCTTGGACGGAACCGCCTCCGGTGAGCAGTTCTTC
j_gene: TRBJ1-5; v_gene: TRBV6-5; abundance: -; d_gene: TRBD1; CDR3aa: CASSYTRDRGHQPQHF; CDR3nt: TGTGCCAGCAGTTACACCCGGGACAGGGGGCATCAGCCCCAGCATTTT
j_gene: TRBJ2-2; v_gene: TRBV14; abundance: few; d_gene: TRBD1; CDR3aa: CASSQEGPGQVNTGELFF; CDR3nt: TGTGCCAGCAGCCAAGAGGGCCCGGGACAGGTTAACACCGGGGAGCTGTTTTTT
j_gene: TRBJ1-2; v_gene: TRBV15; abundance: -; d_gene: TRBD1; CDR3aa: CATSREQTGGENGYTF; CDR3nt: TGTGCCACCAGCAGAGAACAGACAGGGGGCGAGAATGGCTACACCTTC
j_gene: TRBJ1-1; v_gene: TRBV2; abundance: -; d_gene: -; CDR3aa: CASSGAPGAVNTEAFF; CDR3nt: TGTGCCAGCAGTGGGGCGCCCGGGGCGGTGAACACTGAAGCTTTCTTT
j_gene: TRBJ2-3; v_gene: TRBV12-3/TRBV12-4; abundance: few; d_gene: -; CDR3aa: CASSFSWQGTDTQYF; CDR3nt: TGTGCCAGCAGTTTCTCGTGGCAGGGCACAGATACGCAGTATTTT
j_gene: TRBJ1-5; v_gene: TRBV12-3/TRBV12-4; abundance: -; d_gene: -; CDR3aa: CASRRSVNQPQHF; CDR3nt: TGTGCCAGCAGACGGTCCGTCAATCAGCCCCAGCATTTT
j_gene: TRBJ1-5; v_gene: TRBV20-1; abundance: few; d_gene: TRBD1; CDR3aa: CSARSLFPGTGRTRDQPQHF; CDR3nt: TGCAGTGCTAGATCCCTGTTTCCAGGGACAGGCCGAACGAGGGATCAGCCCCAGCATTTT
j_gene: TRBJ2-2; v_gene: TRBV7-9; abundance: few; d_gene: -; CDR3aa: CASSQTSGDTGELFF; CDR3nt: TGTGCCAGCAGCCAAACGTCCGGGGACACCGGGGAGCTGTTTTTT
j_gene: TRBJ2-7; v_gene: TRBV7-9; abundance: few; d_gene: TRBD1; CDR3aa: CASSPPGTGNSYEQYF; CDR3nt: TGTGCCAGCAGCCCTCCAGGGACAGGGAACTCCTACGAGCAGTACTTC
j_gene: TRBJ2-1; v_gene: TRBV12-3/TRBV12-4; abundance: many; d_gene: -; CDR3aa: CASALWGPYNEQFF; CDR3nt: TGTGCCAGCGCCTTATGGGGTCCGTACAATGAGCAGTTCTTC
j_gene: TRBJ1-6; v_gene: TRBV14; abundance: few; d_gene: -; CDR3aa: CASSQDPWSGVGSPLHF; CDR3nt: TGTGCCAGCAGCCAAGATCCTTGGTCCGGGGTCGGATCACCCCTCCACTTT
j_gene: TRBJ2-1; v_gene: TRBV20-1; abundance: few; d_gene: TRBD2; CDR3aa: CSARGRTSVGFRNEQFF; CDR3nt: TGCAGTGCTAGAGGGCGGACTAGCGTTGGCTTTCGCAATGAGCAGTTCTTC
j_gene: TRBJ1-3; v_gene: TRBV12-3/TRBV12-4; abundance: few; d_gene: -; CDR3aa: CASRDARGNTIYF; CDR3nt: TGTGCCAGCAGAGACGCCCGGGGAAACACCATATATTTT
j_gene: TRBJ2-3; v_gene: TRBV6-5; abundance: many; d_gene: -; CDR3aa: CAGGYPGADTQYF; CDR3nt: TGTGCCGGGGGGTATCCAGGGGCAGATACGCAGTATTTT
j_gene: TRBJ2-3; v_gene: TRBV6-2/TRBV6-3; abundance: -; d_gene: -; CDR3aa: CASSYPQGQSTDTQYF; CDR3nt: TGTGCCAGCAGTTACCCCCAGGGACAAAGCACAGATACGCAGTATTTT